Listed here are 12 T cell receptor beta chains from one sample, sequenced in a study of T cells in Graves' hyperthyroidism and ophthalmopathy. Regions amplified from RNA transcripts were the TCR beta CDR3 regions. RT-PCR in the first round (using the HTBI primer set) targeted the TCR CDR3. TCRdb processed the multiplex PCR reads anew with MiXCR; each CDR3 protein has one entry. The table records 360,000 or so distinct CDR3 sequences, approximately 14% of them present only once. Sequencing was carried out using blood. The receptors here all came from a woman aged 55-69 years with Graves' ophthalmopathy.

As regards this clonotype: Since a much larger clone is just one base distant, this may be a read error. The chain employs TRBV2 and TRBJ2-7, with TRBD1 identical over 7 bases. CDR3 length equals 13 residues. Germline values: CDR1 SNHLY, CDR2 FYNNEI. Here the CDR3 DNA reads TGTGCCAGCAGCGGGACAGTACAGAGTGAGCGGTACTTC. Translation gives CASSGTVQSERYF. The full variable domain, its missing parts supplied by reference TRBV2 and TRBJ2-7, is EPEVTQTPSHQVTQMGQEVILRCVPISNHLYFYWYRQILGQKVEFLVSFYNNEISEKSEIFDDQFSVERPDGSNFTLKIRSTKLEDSAMYFCASSGTVQSERYFGPGTRLTVT.

In this sample, this clonotype turned up many times. The V gene is TRBV3-1, the J gene TRBJ2-3; D call uncertain. The V gene's germline CDR1 is LGHDT and CDR2 YNNKEL (reference sequence). Trimming left V 1 base short and J 1 base short, with 9 bases between. This CDR3 region has 15 residues. DNA for the CDR3: TGTGCCAGCAGCCAAGGGGGAAGAGGCACAGATACGCAGTATTTT. This sequence encodes CASSQGGRGTDTQYF.

This clonotype was recorded a few times. A read error may be the cause here, since a much bigger clone is one base away. The CDR3 spells CASSQAGGGVYEQFF. CDR3 bases: TGTGCCAGCAGCCAAGCGGGAGGGGGGGTGTATGAGCAGTTCTTC. The J gene is TRBJ2-1, the V gene TRBV28; 10 bases agree with TRBD2. Germline loops: CDR1 MDHEN, CDR2 SYDVKM. V was clipped by 6 bases and J by 8 bases; unmatched bases: 10. CDR3 length: 15 amino acids.

This clonotype was recorded at least ten times. This sequence joins TRBV5-1 and TRBJ2-3; D unresolved. Trimming took off 1 base at V and 0 bases at J, with 12 bases between the two ends. The CDR3 length is 16 residues. Per germline, CDR1 SGHRS and CDR2 YFSETQ. CDR3: CASSLIPGSSTDTQYF. The CDR3 DNA follows: TGCGCCAGCAGCTTGATTCCTGGATCTAGCACAGATACGCAGTATTTT.

The chain employs TRBV28 and TRBJ1-2, with D uncertain. The V end was cut by 6 bases, the J end by 2 bases, with 7 bases between. Per the germline V gene, CDR1 is MDHEN and CDR2 is SYDVKM. The CDR3 has 12 amino acids. CDR3 sequence (DNA): TGTGCCAGCAGCAGACACAACTATGGCTACACCTTC. This encodes CASSRHNYGYTF.

J is TRBJ2-2 and V is TRBV5-6; D possibly corresponds to TRBD1 (6 bases). CDR3 length: 14 residues. The germline V and J ends were trimmed by 4 bases and 5 bases, with 12 bases remaining between them. Germline-derived CDR1 and CDR2 are SGHDT and YYEEEE. In DNA, the CDR3 is TGTGCCAGCAGCCCTACAGGGATGACCGGGGAGCTGTTTTTT. Protein sequence: CASSPTGMTGELFF. Full variable domain (rest looked up from reference TRBV5-6 and TRBJ2-2): DAGVTQSPTHLIKTRGQQVTLRCSPKSGHDTVSWYQQALGQGPQFIFQYYEEEERQRGNFPDRFSGHQFPNYSSELNVNALLLGDSALYLCASSPTGMTGELFFGEGSRLTVL.

This clonotype showed up just a few times. The chain joins TRBV5-1 to TRBJ2-1; unclear D gene. Between the trimmed V and J ends, which lost 3 bases and 8 bases, there was a span of 9 bases. This CDR3 spans 12 amino acids. Germline V CDR1 and CDR2: SGHRS, YFSETQ. The CDR3 nucleotides read TGCGCCAGCAGCTCGTTTAGAGATGAGCAGTTCTTC. Protein product: CASSSFRDEQFF.

This clonotype has just a few counts. This chain joins TRBV19 and TRBJ1-5; TRBD1 matches at 8 bases. Trimming removed 5 bases from V and 7 bases from J; junction bases left unmatched: 10. The germline CDR1 and CDR2 sequences are LNHDA and SQIVND (reference sequence). The CDR3 length is 15 residues. This CDR3 is CASSPGQGRYQPQHF. As DNA, the CDR3 is TGTGCCAGTAGTCCCGGACAGGGCCGCTACCAGCCCCAGCATTTT.

This clonotype came up many times. V is TRBV29-1 and J is TRBJ1-1, with D perhaps matching TRBD1 (5 bases). CDR3 length: 12 amino acids. Trimming took 4 bases from V and 4 from J, leaving 10 bases between them. Germline V gene sequence: CDR1 SQVTM, CDR2 ANQGSEA. The CDR3 sequence is CSVGQGSTEAFF. The CDR3 nucleotides are TGCAGCGTTGGGCAGGGTAGCACTGAAGCTTTCTTT.

This clonotype was seen at least ten times. The rearrangement links TRBV2 to TRBJ1-5, with no clear D. V was trimmed by 5 bases and J by 0 bases, leaving 11 bases between them. The V gene's germline CDR1 is SNHLY and CDR2 FYNNEI. The CDR3 length is 15 residues. The DNA of the CDR3 is TGTGCCAGCAGTAAAGACACTTATAGCAATCAGCCCCAGCATTTT. It specifies CASSKDTYSNQPQHF.

The J gene is TRBJ2-3, the V gene TRBV6-5, with 9 bases fitting TRBD2. This CDR3 is 17 amino acids long. Unmatched junction bases numbered 8, after V lost 4 bases and J lost 0 bases. Germline V gene sequence: CDR1 MNHEY, CDR2 SVGAGI. The CDR3 DNA follows: TGTGCCAGCAGTTTAGTAGCGGGAGACTTAAGCACAGATACGCAGTATTTT. Translated, it gives CASSLVAGDLSTDTQYF.

The chain combines TRBV9 with TRBJ2-3, with TRBD2 matching over 16 bases. The CDR3 is 17 residues long. CDR1 SGDLS and CDR2 YYNGEE come from the germline V gene. Losses at the gene ends were 4 bases for V and 4 bases for J; bases not matched to a gene: 6. For the CDR3, the DNA is TGTGCCAGCAGCCCCGGGACTAGCGGGAGGGCCGCAGATACGCAGTATTTT. It translates to CASSPGTSGRAADTQYF.